This is a list of T cell receptor beta chains from one sample in a study of cytomegalovirus exposure and HLA in healthy donors. TCRdb's copy holds only in-frame clones and misses some; the assay was immunoSEQ multiplex PCR. Here the sample spans roughly 130,000 clones, around nine tenths being singletons. The sample consisted of PBMCs. The receptors come from a man aged 30 to 45 in good health and CMV-seronegative. CDR3s include the opening cysteine and the closing phenylalanine or tryptophan. Fields, in order: J gene, clone size, V gene, D gene, CDR3 DNA, CDR3 protein. D genes are given only for firm matches. The size field is filled for only some rows; it gives once, few, many or a size class.

>TRBJ1-2|few|TRBV10-3|NA
TGTGCCATCAGTGGCAAATCTAACACGGCGGACTATGGCTACACCTTC
CAISGKSNTADYGYTF
>TRBJ2-1|NA|TRBV9|NA
TGTGCCAGCAGCCTATCCACTAGTCGGGCGGTCAATGAGCAGTTCTTC
CASSLSTSRAVNEQFF
>TRBJ1-5|NA|TRBV15|TRBD1
TGTGCCACCAGCTGGGACAGGGCCGATCAGCCCCAGCATTTT
CATSWDRADQPQHF
>TRBJ2-7|NA|TRBV9|TRBD2
TGTGCCAGCAGCGGAGGACTAGCGGGAGAAGAGCAGTACTTC
CASSGGLAGEEQYF
>TRBJ2-2|few|TRBV7-3|NA
TGTGCCAGCAGCTTAAGCAGGTCACTCACCGGGGAGCTGTTTTTT
CASSLSRSLTGELFF
>TRBJ1-2|NA|TRBV11-2|TRBD1
TGTGCCAGCAGCTTTGAAATTGGGACAGGCTATGGCTACACCTTC
CASSFEIGTGYGYTF
>TRBJ2-3|NA|TRBV2|TRBD1
TGTGCCCGAGGGACAGGGGGCACAGATACGCAGTATTTT
CARGTGGTDTQYF
>TRBJ2-5|NA|TRBV5-1|NA
TGCGCCAGCAGCTTGTTTGGGGCCGAGGAGACCCAGTACTTC
CASSLFGAEETQYF
>TRBJ2-5|NA|TRBV7-7|NA
TGTGCCAGCAGCTTAGAGGGCAGGGGAGAAGAGACCCAGTACTTC
CASSLEGRGEETQYF
>TRBJ1-3|NA|TRBV5-6|TRBD1
TGTGCCAGCAGCTCCCGACAGGGTAGCTCTGGAAACACCATATATTTT
CASSSRQGSSGNTIYF
>TRBJ2-1|once|TRBV29-1|NA
TGCAGCGTTGAAGAAGGACGGGGCGGGAACAATGAGCAGTTCTTC
CSVEEGRGGNNEQFF
>TRBJ1-5|NA|TRBV18|TRBD1
TGTGCCAGCTCACCGGGACAGGGCGCTATCAATCAGCCCCAGCATTTT
CASSPGQGAINQPQHF
>TRBJ2-3|NA|TRBV5-3|NA
TGTGCCAGAAGCTTGTCGTCGCAGGGCCTCAGCACAGATACGCAGTATTTT
CARSLSSQGLSTDTQYF
>TRBJ1-3|NA|TRBV5-8|TRBD1
TGTGCCAGCAGCCTTATAGACAGGGGTGGAAACACCATATATTTT
CASSLIDRGGNTIYF
>TRBJ2-3|NA|TRBV20-1|NA
TGCAGTGCTTACACAGATACGCAGTATTTT
CSAYTDTQYF
>TRBJ1-2|NA|TRBV14|TRBD1
TGTGCCAGCAGTCAGGACAGGGACTATGGCTACACCTTC
CASSQDRDYGYTF
>TRBJ2-3|NA|TRBV30|NA
TGTGCCTGGAGTGTGGGCGGGACGTTGGATACGCAGTATTTT
CAWSVGGTLDTQYF
>TRBJ2-2|NA|TRBV9|NA
TGTGCCAGCAGCGTCGCAGCCCTTGGGGGAGGCGGGGAGCTGTTTTTT
CASSVAALGGGGELFF
>TRBJ1-2|few|TRBV5-4|TRBD1
TGTGCCAGCAGCTTGGGGGGACAGGGTAACTATGGCTACACCTTC
CASSLGGQGNYGYTF
>TRBJ2-1|once|TRBV6-4|TRBD2
TGTGCCAGCCTTTGTAGCGGGAGAGGGGACGGTATAGCTGAGCAGTTCTTC
CASLCSGRGDGIAEQFF
>TRBJ1-1|NA|TRBV18|NA
TGTGCCAGCTCACCTCTTGCCTCTTCGGTCACTGAAGCTTTCTTT
CASSPLASSVTEAFF
>TRBJ1-5|few|TRBV4-1|NA
TGCGCCAGCAGCCAAGATCTAAATAGGGGATATCAGCCCCAGCATTTT
CASSQDLNRGYQPQHF
>TRBJ2-3|NA|TRBV27|NA
TGTGCCAGCAGTTTAACCCCCACCTATCGTACAGATACGCAGTATTTT
CASSLTPTYRTDTQYF
>TRBJ2-2|NA|TRBV29-1|NA
TGCAGCGTCGCAGAGCCCAGAGGGACATTTTCCGCCACCGGGGAGCTGTTTTTT
CSVAEPRGTFSATGELFF
>TRBJ1-4|NA|TRBV5-1|TRBD1
TGCGCCAGCAGAATCCCGACAGGGAATAATGAAAAACTGTTTTTT
CASRIPTGNNEKLFF
>TRBJ2-5|NA|TRBV18|TRBD2
TGTGCCAGCTCACCACAGGGACTAGCGGGAGGACAAGAGACCCAGTACTTC
CASSPQGLAGGQETQYF
>TRBJ2-1|NA|TRBV7-9|TRBD2
TGTGCCAGCACGTACGGGACTAGCGGGCTAGGTTTCAGCAATGAGCAGTTCTTC
CASTYGTSGLGFSNEQFF
>TRBJ2-6|NA|TRBV30|NA
TGTGCCTGGAGTATTGGACAGTCTGCGGCCAACGTCCTGACTTTC
CAWSIGQSAANVLTF
>TRBJ2-7|NA|TRBV30|TRBD2
TGTGCCTGGAGTGTGGGACTAGCAGGTGAGCAGTACTTC
CAWSVGLAGEQYF
>TRBJ2-5|NA|TRBV7-2|NA
TGTGCCAGCAGCACCGGGACTGGCGAGACCCAGTACTTC
CASSTGTGETQYF
>TRBJ1-5|NA|TRBV7-2|NA
TGTGCCAGCAGCTCAGTTTCCGGCAATCAGCCCCAGCATTTT
CASSSVSGNQPQHF
>TRBJ2-7|NA|TRBV4-1|TRBD2
TGCGCCAGCAGCCCTCCAGGAGGACGGGAGGCAGGCTACGAGCAGTACTTC
CASSPPGGREAGYEQYF
>TRBJ1-1|once|TRBV5-1|NA
TGCGCCAGCAGCCAGCAGGTTGGGAACACTGAAGCTTTCTTT
CASSQQVGNTEAFF
>TRBJ2-1|NA|TRBV2|TRBD2
TGTGCCAGCTTCCGGGGACTAGCGGGCTTTGGACAGGGTGAGCAGTTCTTC
CASFRGLAGFGQGEQFF
>TRBJ2-5|NA|TRBV4-1|TRBD1
TGCGCCAGCAGCCAAGGGGGACAGGTCTTAGGTACCCAGTACTTC
CASSQGGQVLGTQYF
>TRBJ2-2|NA|TRBV27|NA
TGTGCCACTTGGGTAGCGAAGGGCGGGGAGCTGTTTTTT
CATWVAKGGELFF
>TRBJ2-7|NA|TRBV6-5|TRBD1
TGTGCCAGCAGTTACCTCGGGACAGGGATCTCCTACGAGCAGTACTTC
CASSYLGTGISYEQYF
>TRBJ1-2|NA|TRBV6-6|NA
TGTGCCAGCACGCAGGCCGTCTATGGCTACACCTTC
CASTQAVYGYTF
>TRBJ1-1|once|TRBV19|TRBD1
TGTGCCAGTACCTTAAGACAGGGACTGAACACTGAAGCTTTCTTT
CASTLRQGLNTEAFF
>TRBJ1-5|NA|TRBV6-5|NA
TGTGCCAGCAGTTACCAGGGAAGGGCCAATCAGCCCCAGCATTTT
CASSYQGRANQPQHF
>TRBJ2-7|once|TRBV14|NA
TGTGCCAGCAGCCAATCCGGGACTGGCCACTTACTCTCCTACGAGCAGTACTTC
CASSQSGTGHLLSYEQYF
>TRBJ1-6|NA|TRBV29-1|TRBD1
TGCAGCGTTGAAGCTGATGTGATAGGGGGCGATAATTCACCCCTCCACTTT
CSVEADVIGGDNSPLHF
>TRBJ2-7|NA|TRBV10-2|TRBD1
TGCGCCACCCTCGCGCCAACGGGACAGGGGGTAGAGCAGTACTTC
CATLAPTGQGVEQYF
>TRBJ1-4|NA|TRBV6-1|NA
TGTGCCAGCAGTGGACTGACAGGATTCGCAACTAATGAAAAACTGTTTTTT
CASSGLTGFATNEKLFF
>TRBJ1-3|NA|TRBV7-9|NA
TGTGCCAGCAGCCCAAACCCTCGACATCGGTCGTCGGGAAACACCATATATTTT
CASSPNPRHRSSGNTIYF
>TRBJ2-7|NA|TRBV5-6|TRBD2
TGTGCCAGCAGCATCGGACTAGGTACGGGCGAGCAGTACTTC
CASSIGLGTGEQYF
>TRBJ2-2|NA|TRBV4-3|NA
TGCGCCAGCAGGGGCGTTAACACCGGGGAGCTGTTTTTT
CASRGVNTGELFF